This T cell receptor (beta chain) was obtained from a study of vaccination and CD4 T cells after COVID-19. On the study more broadly: Median time from COVID diagnosis to post-COVID sampling was over 80 days (35 to 161).

Treatment given: approximately nine-day PBMC culture with coronavirus spike peptide pools or control peptides (ViraFEST assay). Cell culture was performed with two million PBMCs per well in the presence of 9 to 10 IU/ml IL-2 and around 9.7 ug/ml peptide pools. CDR1 is MNHEY, CDR2 SVGEGT, per germline. This CDR3 comprises 15 residues. Trimming removed 8 bases at V and 3 bases at J, with 17 bases between. Scientists ran DNA taken from cultured CD4+ T cells through the Oncomine TCR Beta short-read assay for sequencing. TCRdb used MiXCR to reprocess the PCR reads, holding one entry per CDR3 protein. The table has about 8,900 distinct CDR3 sequences, 50% to 80% seen once. This clonotype has just a few counts. Its antigen is unknown.

This sequence originates from a human donor who had recovered from COVID-19. The chain joins TRBV6-2 or TRBV6-3 to TRBJ1-5, with D perhaps matching TRBD1 (6 bases). The sample was CD4+ T cells from blood, cultured in vitro. CDR3 bases: TGTGCCAGCGGTTCTGGTGGGACACACAATCAGCCCCAGCATTTT. Protein: CASGSGGTHNQPQHF.